This TCR beta chain came from a study of T cell changes during pregnancy in multiple sclerosis. This CDR3 comprises 14 residues. V lost 4 bases and J 2 bases, leaving 8 bases between the germline ends. Germline V gives CDR1 MGHRA, CDR2 YSYEKL. TCRdb keeps only in-frame clones here, not all; method: immunoSEQ multiplex PCR. The data hold around 38,000 clones, with 75% to 95% observed a single time. The chain recombines TRBV4-1 with TRBJ2-2; D ambiguous. Sequenced material: CD8+ T cells from peripheral blood mononuclear cells, taken in the second trimester of pregnancy. The sequence was obtained from a female donor with multiple sclerosis, enrolled in a pregnancy study. CDR3 DNA: TGCGCCAGCAGCCCTTCAGGAAACACCGGGGAGCTGTTTTTT. As protein: CASSPSGNTGELFF.